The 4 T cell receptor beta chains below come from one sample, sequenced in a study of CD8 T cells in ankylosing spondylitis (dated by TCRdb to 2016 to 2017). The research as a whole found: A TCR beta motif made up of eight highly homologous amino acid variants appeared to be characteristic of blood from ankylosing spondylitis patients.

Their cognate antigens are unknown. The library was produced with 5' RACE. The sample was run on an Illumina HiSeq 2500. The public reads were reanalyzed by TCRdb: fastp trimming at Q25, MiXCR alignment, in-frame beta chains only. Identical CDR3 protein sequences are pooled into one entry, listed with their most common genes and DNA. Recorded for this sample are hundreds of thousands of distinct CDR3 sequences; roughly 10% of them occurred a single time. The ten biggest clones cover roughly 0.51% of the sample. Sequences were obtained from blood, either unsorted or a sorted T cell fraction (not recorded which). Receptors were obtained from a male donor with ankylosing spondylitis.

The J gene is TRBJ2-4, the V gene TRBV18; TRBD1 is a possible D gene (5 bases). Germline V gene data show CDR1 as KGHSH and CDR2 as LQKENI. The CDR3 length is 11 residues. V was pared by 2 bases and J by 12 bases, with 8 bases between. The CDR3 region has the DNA TGTGCCAGCTCACCAGGGGCTGGTCAGTACTTC. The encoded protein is CASSPGAGQYF. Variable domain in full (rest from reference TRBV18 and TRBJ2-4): NAGVMQNPRHLVRRRGQEARLRCSPMKGHSHVYWYRQLPEEGLKFMVYLQKENIIDESGMPKERFSAEFPKEGPSILRIQQVVRGDSAAYFCASSPGAGQYFGAGTRLSVL.

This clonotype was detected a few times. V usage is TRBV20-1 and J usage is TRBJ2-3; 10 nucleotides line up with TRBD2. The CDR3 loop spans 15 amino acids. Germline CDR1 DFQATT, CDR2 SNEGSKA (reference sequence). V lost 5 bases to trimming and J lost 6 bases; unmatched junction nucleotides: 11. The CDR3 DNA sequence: TGCAGTGCTCTAGCGGGGGCGCCTTATGGGGATACGCAGTATTTT. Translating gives CSALAGAPYGDTQYF.

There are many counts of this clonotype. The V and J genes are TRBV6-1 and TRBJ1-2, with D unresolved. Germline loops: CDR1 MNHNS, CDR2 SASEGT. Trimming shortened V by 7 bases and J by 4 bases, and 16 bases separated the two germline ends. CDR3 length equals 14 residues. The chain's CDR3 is CASKQDPTSYGYTF. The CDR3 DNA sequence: TGTGCCAGCAAACAAGACCCGACAAGCTATGGCTACACCTTC.

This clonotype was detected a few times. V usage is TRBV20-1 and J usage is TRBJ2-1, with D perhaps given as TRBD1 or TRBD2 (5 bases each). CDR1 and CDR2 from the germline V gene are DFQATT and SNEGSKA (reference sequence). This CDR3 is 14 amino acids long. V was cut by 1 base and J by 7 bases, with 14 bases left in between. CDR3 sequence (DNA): TGCAGTGCTAGAGTTGGGGGTTCGGTTAATGAGCAGTTCTTC. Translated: CSARVGGSVNEQFF.